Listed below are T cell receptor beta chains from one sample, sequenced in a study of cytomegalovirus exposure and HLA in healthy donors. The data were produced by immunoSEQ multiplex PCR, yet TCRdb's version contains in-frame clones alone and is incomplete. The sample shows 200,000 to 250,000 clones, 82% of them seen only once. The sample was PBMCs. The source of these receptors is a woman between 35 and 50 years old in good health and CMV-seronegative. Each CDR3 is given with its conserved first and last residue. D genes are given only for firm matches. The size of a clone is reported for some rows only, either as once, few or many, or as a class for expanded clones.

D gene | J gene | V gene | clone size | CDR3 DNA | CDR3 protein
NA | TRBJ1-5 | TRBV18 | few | TGTGCCAGCTCACCACCGAGCCTGAGTGGGGCCAGTCAGCCCCAGCATTTT | CASSPPSLSGASQPQHF
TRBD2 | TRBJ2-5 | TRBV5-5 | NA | TGTGCCAGCAGCTTGGGGATTGGGGGGGGCCAAGAGACCCAGTACTTC | CASSLGIGGGQETQYF
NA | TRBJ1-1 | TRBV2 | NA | TGTGCCAGCAGTGAAGTTTTGGAGGGCGCGGACACTGAAGCTTTCTTT | CASSEVLEGADTEAFF
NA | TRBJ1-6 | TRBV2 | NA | TGTGCCAGCAGTACGGACGGAGGGCATAATTCACCCCTCCACTTT | CASSTDGGHNSPLHF
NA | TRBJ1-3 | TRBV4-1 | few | TGCGCCAGCAGCCAACATAGTCGGGCTGGGGCGGCTGGAAACACCATATATTTT | CASSQHSRAGAAGNTIYF
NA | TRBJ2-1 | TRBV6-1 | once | TGTGCCAGCAGCACCCTATACCACAATGAGCAGTTCTTC | CASSTLYHNEQFF
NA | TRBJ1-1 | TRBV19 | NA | TGTGCCAGTATTTGGGGTAGTCAGGGTGTGGGTGAAGCTTTCTTT | CASIWGSQGVGEAFF
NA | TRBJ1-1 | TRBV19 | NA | TGTGCCAGTAGGGAGGTACAGAACACTGAAGCTTTCTTT | CASREVQNTEAFF
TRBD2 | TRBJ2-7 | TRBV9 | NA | TGTGCCAGCAGCGTAGGGGGACTAGCTTATCCCCTCGAGCAGTACTTC | CASSVGGLAYPLEQYF
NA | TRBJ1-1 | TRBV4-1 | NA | TGCGCCAGCAGCCATGGTGGGGCTGGAGCTTTCTTT | CASSHGGAGAFF
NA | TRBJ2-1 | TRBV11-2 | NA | TGTGCCAGCAGCTCGTGGGCAGGTATTAGGAATGAGCAGTTCTTC | CASSSWAGIRNEQFF
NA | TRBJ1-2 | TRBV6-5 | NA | TGTGCCAGCAGTTACCAGGGTAAAGGCTACACCTTC | CASSYQGKGYTF
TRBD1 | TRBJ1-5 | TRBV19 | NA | TGTGCCAGTAGTATGACAGGGTTCAATCAGCCCCAGCATTTT | CASSMTGFNQPQHF
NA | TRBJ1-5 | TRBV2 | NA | TGTGCCAGCAGTGAAAACTATAGCAATCAGCCCCAGCATTTT | CASSENYSNQPQHF
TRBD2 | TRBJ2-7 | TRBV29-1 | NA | TGCAGCGTTGAGGGACTAGCGGGTCTTCACTCCTACGAGCAGTACTTC | CSVEGLAGLHSYEQYF
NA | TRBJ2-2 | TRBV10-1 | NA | TGCGCCAGCAGCCCTCTAGCGTTCGGCGGGGAGCTGTTTTTT | CASSPLAFGGELFF
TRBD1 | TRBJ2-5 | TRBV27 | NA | TGTGCCAGCAGGACACAGGGGGAGACCCAGTACTTC | CASRTQGETQYF
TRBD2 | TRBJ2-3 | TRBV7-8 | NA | TGTGCCAGCAGCCCACCGGGACTAGCGAGCTCTAGCACAGATACGCAGTATTTT | CASSPPGLASSSTDTQYF
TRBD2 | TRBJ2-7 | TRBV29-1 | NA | TGCAGCGTTGAAGATCTGCGGGAGAGGGCCTACGAGCAGTACTTC | CSVEDLRERAYEQYF
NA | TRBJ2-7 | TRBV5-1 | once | TGCGCCAGCCAGGAAGGCAGGGGCAAGTTCTACGAGCAGTACTTC | CASQEGRGKFYEQYF
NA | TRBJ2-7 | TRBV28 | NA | TGTGCCAGCAGTACCCCACAGGGAACCTACGAGCAGTACTTC | CASSTPQGTYEQYF
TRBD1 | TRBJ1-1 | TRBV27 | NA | TGTGCCAGCAGTTATAGAACAGGGGGCACTGAAGCTTTCTTT | CASSYRTGGTEAFF
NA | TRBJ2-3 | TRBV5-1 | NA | TGCGCCAGCAGCTTTTCGGGGGAGAGATCGACAGATACGCAGTATTTT | CASSFSGERSTDTQYF
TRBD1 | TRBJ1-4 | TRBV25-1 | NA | TGTGCCAGCAGTGACCCCGGGACAGGGGACAAAAAACTGTTTTTT | CASSDPGTGDKKLFF
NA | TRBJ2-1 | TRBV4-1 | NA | TGCGCCAGCAGCCAAGTTGGGGAGTTTCAGTTCTTC | CASSQVGEFQFF
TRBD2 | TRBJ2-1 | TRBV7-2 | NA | TGTGCCAGCAGCTTAGTAGGAGGGGCTAGCGGGAGTAAGTACAATGAGCAGTTCTTC | CASSLVGGASGSKYNEQFF
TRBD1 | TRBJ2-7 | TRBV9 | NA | TGTGCCAGCAGCGTAGAGGGACAGGGTCCGTGGGAGCAGTACTTC | CASSVEGQGPWEQYF
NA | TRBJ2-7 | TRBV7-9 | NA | TGTGCCAGCAGCCCCGGCTACGAGCAGTACTTC | CASSPGYEQYF
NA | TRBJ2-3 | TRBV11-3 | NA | TGTGCCAGCAGCTTATGGGGACACAGCACAGATACGCAGTATTTT | CASSLWGHSTDTQYF
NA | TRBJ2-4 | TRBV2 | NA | TGTGCCAGCAGTGAGCCTTTCAGGGGAGATGCCAAAAACATTCAGTACTTC | CASSEPFRGDAKNIQYF
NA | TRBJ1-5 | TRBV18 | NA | TGTGCCAGCTCACCCGGTCTAACGGTGAGCAATCAGCCCCAGCATTTT | CASSPGLTVSNQPQHF
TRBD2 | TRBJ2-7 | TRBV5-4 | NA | TGTGCCAGCAGCTTGTCCCCTAGCGGGAGCTCCTACGAGCAGTACTTC | CASSLSPSGSSYEQYF
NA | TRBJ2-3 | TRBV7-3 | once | TGTGCCAGCAGCTACAAGAGGATAGATACGCAGTATTTT | CASSYKRIDTQYF
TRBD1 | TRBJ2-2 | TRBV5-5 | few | TGTGCCAGCAGCTTACCGACAGGGCTGGCCGGGGAGCTGTTTTTT | CASSLPTGLAGELFF
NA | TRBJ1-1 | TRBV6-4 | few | TGTGCCAGCAGCGTTCATAGTCAGGACACTGAAGCTTTCTTT | CASSVHSQDTEAFF
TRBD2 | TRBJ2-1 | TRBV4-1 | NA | TGCGCCAGCAGCCCCTTTGGAGCGGGAGTGGTTGATGAGCAGTTCTTC | CASSPFGAGVVDEQFF
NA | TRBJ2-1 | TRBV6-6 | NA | TGTGCCAGCAGTCAGGAAACCGGGCAGTTCTTC | CASSQETGQFF
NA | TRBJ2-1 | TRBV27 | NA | TGTGCCAGCAGCCCAGGGGCTTCCTACAATGAGCAGTTCTTC | CASSPGASYNEQFF
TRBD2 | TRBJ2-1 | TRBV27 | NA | TGTGCCAGCAGTTTCGCTGCGGGAGGGCCCAATGAGCAGTTCTTC | CASSFAAGGPNEQFF
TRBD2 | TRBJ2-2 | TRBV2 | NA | TGTGCCAGCAGCGAAGAGGCGACACTAGCGGGGTACACCGGGGAGCTGTTTTTT | CASSEEATLAGYTGELFF
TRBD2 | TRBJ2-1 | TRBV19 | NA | TGTGCCAGCTCCGACCAGGGGCGGGGGGTATACAATGAGCAGTTCTTC | CASSDQGRGVYNEQFF
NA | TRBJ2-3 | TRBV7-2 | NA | TGTGCCAGCAGCTCCGACCGGGCTAGCAGCACCCCAGATACGCAGTATTTT | CASSSDRASSTPDTQYF
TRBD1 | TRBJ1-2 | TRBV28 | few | TGTGCCAGCACCGGGACAGGGGGAGTTTATGGCTACACCTTC | CASTGTGGVYGYTF
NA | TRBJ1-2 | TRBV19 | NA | TGTGCCAGTGTCTGGCCCCGCGGGCGGGGAAACTATGGCTACACCTTC | CASVWPRGRGNYGYTF
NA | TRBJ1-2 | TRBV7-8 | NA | TGTGCCAGCAGCCCCCGCGGGCAGGGGTATTCGAATACGGGGGGCTACACCTTC | CASSPRGQGYSNTGGYTF
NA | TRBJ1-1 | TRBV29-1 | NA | TGCAGCGCTTTACAGGGAATGAACACTGAAGCTTTCTTT | CSALQGMNTEAFF
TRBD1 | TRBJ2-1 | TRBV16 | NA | TGTGCCAGCAGCCAATCAAACAGGGGGTTCTACAATGAGCAGTTCTTC | CASSQSNRGFYNEQFF
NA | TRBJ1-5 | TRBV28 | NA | TGTGCCAGCAGCTTTGGACAGAGTAATCAGCCCCAGCATTTT | CASSFGQSNQPQHF
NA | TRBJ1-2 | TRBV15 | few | TGTGCCACCAGCAGAGACAGGGTAGGCTATGGCTACACCTTC | CATSRDRVGYGYTF
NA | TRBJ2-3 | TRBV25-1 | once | TGTGCCAGCAGTGATACCCTGGACGGGAACACAGATACGCAGTATTTT | CASSDTLDGNTDTQYF
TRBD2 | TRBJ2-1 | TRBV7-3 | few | TGTGCCAGCAGCTTGCCGGGACTAGGGAACAATGAGCAGTTCTTC | CASSLPGLGNNEQFF
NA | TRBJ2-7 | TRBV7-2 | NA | TGTGCCAGCAGCTTCCAGGGGAACGAGCAGTACTTC | CASSFQGNEQYF
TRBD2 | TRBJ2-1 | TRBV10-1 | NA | TGCGCCAGCAGTCGCAGCGGGAGTTCCTACAATGAGCAGTTCTTC | CASSRSGSSYNEQFF